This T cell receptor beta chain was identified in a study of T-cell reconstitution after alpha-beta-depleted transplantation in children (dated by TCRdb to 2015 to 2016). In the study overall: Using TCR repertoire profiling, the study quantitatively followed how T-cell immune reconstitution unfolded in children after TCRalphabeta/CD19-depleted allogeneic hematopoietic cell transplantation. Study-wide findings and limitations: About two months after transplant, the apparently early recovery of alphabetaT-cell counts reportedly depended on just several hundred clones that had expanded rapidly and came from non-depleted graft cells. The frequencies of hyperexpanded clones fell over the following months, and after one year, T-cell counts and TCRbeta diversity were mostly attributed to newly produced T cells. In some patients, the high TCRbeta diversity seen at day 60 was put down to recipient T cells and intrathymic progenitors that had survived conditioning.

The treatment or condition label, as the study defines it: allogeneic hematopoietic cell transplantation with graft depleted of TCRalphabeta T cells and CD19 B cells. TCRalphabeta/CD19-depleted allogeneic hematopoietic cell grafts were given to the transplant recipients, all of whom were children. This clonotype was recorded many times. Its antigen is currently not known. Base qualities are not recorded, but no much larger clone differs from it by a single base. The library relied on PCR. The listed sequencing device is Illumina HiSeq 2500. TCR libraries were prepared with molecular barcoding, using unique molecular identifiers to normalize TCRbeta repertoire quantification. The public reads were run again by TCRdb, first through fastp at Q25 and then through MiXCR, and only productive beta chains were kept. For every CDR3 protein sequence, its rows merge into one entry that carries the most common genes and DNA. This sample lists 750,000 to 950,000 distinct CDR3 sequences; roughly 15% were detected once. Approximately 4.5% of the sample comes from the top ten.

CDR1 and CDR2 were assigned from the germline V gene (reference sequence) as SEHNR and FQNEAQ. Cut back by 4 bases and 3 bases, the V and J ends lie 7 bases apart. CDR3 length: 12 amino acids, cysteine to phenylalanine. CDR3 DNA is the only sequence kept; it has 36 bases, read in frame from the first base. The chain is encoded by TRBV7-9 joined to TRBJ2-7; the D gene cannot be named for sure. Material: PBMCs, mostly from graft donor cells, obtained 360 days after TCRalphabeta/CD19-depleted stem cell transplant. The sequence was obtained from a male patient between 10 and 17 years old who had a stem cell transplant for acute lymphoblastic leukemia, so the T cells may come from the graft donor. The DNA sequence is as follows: TGTGCCAGCAGCTCGGCCTACTACGAGCAGTACTTC. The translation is CASSSAYYEQYF.